This T cell receptor (beta chain) was sequenced in a study of Graves' ophthalmopathy and Graves' hyperthyroidism. Study results and caveats: This model predicted ophthalmopathy progression (sensitivity 65% to 71%, specificity approximately 77%).

V lost 0 bases to trimming and J lost 0 bases, with 3 bases between them. This CDR3 is 13 amino acids long. Germline V CDR1 and CDR2: GTSNPN, SVGIG (reference sequence). Ten or more counts support this clonotype. What it binds is not known. Investigators amplified TCR beta CDR3 regions from RNA transcripts. HTBI primers were used in a first-round RT-PCR, which preceded a second-round multiplex PCR. TCRdb reprocessed the multiplex PCR reads via MiXCR and lists one record per CDR3 protein. Among some 390,000 distinct CDR3 sequences listed, 18% were seen once. No donor had other autoimmune disease, uncontrolled infection, pregnancy or lactation.

Specimen: peripheral blood. This TCR derives from a woman aged 18-29 years with Graves' ophthalmopathy. V usage is TRBV30 and J usage is TRBJ1-3, with D uncertain. For the CDR3, the DNA is TGTGCCTGGAGTGTGAGCTCTGGAAACACCATATATTTT. This translates into CAWSVSSGNTIYF.